This TCR beta chain was observed in a study of blood T cell repertoires in COVID-19. Profiled with immunoSEQ multiplex PCR; TCRdb holds only in-frame clones, not every one. The repertoire holds around 250,000 clones, around 86% seen once, with approximately 2% in the top ten. The CDR3 loop spans 16 amino acids. Trimming removed 4 bases at V and 0 bases at J, with 15 bases between. Germline CDR1 reads ENHRY; CDR2 reads SYGVKD. The sequenced sample consisted of peripheral blood. This sequence originates from a man aged 30 to 45 who had recovered from COVID-19. V usage is TRBV10-3 and J usage is TRBJ1-1; TRBD1 might be the D (5 bases). CDR3 nucleotide sequence: TGTGCCATCAGTGTGCGGGGCCTTGGATTGAACACTGAAGCTTTCTTT. Translated: CAISVRGLGLNTEAFF.